These 21 T cell receptor beta chains originate from one sample sequenced in a study of blood T cell repertoires in COVID-19. Assay used: immunoSEQ multiplex PCR; TCRdb lists only in-frame clones, some missing. The table has roughly 330,000 clones, 75% to 90% seen once; the top ten hold over 4.5%. Specimen: PBMCs or T cells enriched from blood (not recorded which). These receptors originate from a young man who had recovered from COVID-19.

The sample holds one count of this clone. The V and J genes are TRBV7-2 and TRBJ2-3, with 7 bases fitting TRBD2. Germline CDR1 SGHTA, CDR2 FQGNSA. The V segment lost 3 bases and the J segment 2 bases; nucleotides outside the gene matches: 5. The CDR3 runs 15 residues. The CDR3 protein is CASSFRLAVTDTQYF. CDR3 coding DNA: TGTGCCAGCAGCTTCCGCCTAGCGGTCACAGATACGCAGTATTTT. Using reference TRBV7-2 and TRBJ2-3 for the parts outside the CDR3, the full variable domain is GAGVSQSPSNKVTEKGKDVELRCDPISGHTALYWYRQSLGQGLEFLIYFQGNSAPDKSGLPSDRFSAERTGGSVSTLTIQRTQQEDSAVYLCASSFRLAVTDTQYFGPGTRLTVL.

The chain uses TRBV4-2 and TRBJ2-3; a possible D gene is TRBD1 (6 bases). The germline V and J ends were trimmed by 0 bases and 5 bases, with 9 bases remaining between them. The germline CDR1 and CDR2 sequences are LGHNA and YNFKEQ. This CDR3 has 14 residues. CDR3 sequence reads: CASSQDRGIDTQYF. The CDR3 bases are TGTGCCAGCAGCCAAGACAGGGGAATAGATACGCAGTATTTT.

This clone was detected ten times or more. This chain joins TRBV7-2 and TRBJ2-1; D possibly corresponds to TRBD2 (5 bases). The V end lost 5 bases, the J end lost 0 bases, and 11 bases lay between the germline ends. This CDR3 region has 15 residues. In germline, CDR1 is SGHTA, CDR2 FQGNSA. The DNA for the CDR3 is TGTGCCAGCAGCCCCGGGGTTAGCTCCTACAATGAGCAGTTCTTC. Its translation is CASSPGVSSYNEQFF.

The rearrangement joins TRBV7-9 to TRBJ2-5, with TRBD2 identical over 7 bases. The ends lost 1 base at V and 5 bases at J; junction bases unmatched: 7. The germline V gene has CDR1 SEHNR and CDR2 FQNEAQ (reference sequence). The CDR3 sequence is 15 residues long. CDR3 bases: TGTGCCAGCAGCTTAGTAGGGCCCGGGAGGGAGACCCAGTACTTC. Amino acid sequence: CASSLVGPGRETQYF.

The chain couples TRBV19 to TRBJ2-7, with a tentative D call TRBD2 (5 bases). This CDR3 has 14 residues. CDR1 and CDR2 (germline): LNHDA, SQIVND (reference sequence). Trimming removed 1 base at V and 5 bases at J, with 12 bases between. The CDR3 DNA reads TGTGCCAGTAGTATAGGGAGAGGGTCCCACGAGCAGTACTTC. Its protein product is CASSIGRGSHEQYF.

V usage is TRBV27 and J usage is TRBJ1-4, with D possibly matching TRBD1 (6 bases). V was pared by 7 bases and J by 8 bases, with 14 bases between. Germline V gene sequence: CDR1 MNHEY, CDR2 SMNVEV (reference sequence). The CDR3 sequence is 13 residues long. CDR3 sequence (DNA): TGTGCCAGCATGGCTAGGACAGCCGAAAAACTGTTTTTT. Protein sequence: CASMARTAEKLFF.

The V gene is TRBV5-4, the J gene TRBJ2-7, with D perhaps matching TRBD2 (5 bases). CDR1 and CDR2 from the germline V gene are SGHNT and YYREEE (reference sequence). CDR3 length equals 15 residues. The V and J ends lost 0 bases and 2 bases respectively, with 12 bases between them. The CDR3 spells CASSLGGRGAYEQYF. Here the CDR3 DNA reads TGTGCCAGCAGCTTGGGTGGACGGGGAGCCTACGAGCAGTACTTC.

The chain uses TRBV28 and TRBJ1-5, with 8 bases lining up with TRBD1. Germline V gene lookup returns CDR1 MDHEN and CDR2 SYDVKM. CDR3 length equals 14 residues. J lost 6 bases, V lost 6 bases, and 7 bases had no gene match. The CDR3 protein is CASSSTGGGQPQHF. CDR3 in DNA: TGTGCCAGCAGCTCAACAGGGGGAGGTCAGCCCCAGCATTTT.

The genes are TRBV6-5 and TRBJ1-6; perhaps TRBD1 as D (5 bases). This CDR3 has 14 residues. CDR1 MNHEY and CDR2 SVGAGI come from the germline V gene. Trimming removed 5 bases from V and 13 bases from J, with 18 bases in between. CDR3 amino acids: CASSPRKGLHPLHF. The CDR3 bases are TGTGCCAGCAGTCCCCGTAAGGGGCTTCACCCCCTCCACTTT.

The chain is built from TRBV28 and TRBJ1-2; 8 nucleotides align to TRBD1. This CDR3 contains 15 residues. Germline CDR1 reads MDHEN; CDR2 reads SYDVKM. The V gene end was trimmed by 6 bases and the J gene end by 4 bases; junction bases not matched to a gene: 10. CDR3 sequence: CASSRTGQSLYGYTF. Written as DNA, the CDR3 is TGTGCCAGCAGCCGGACAGGGCAATCTCTCTATGGCTACACCTTC.

The J gene is TRBJ1-4, the V gene TRBV10-2; D gene unclear. This CDR3 is 13 amino acids long. Trimming left V 8 bases short and J 2 bases short, with 9 bases between. Looked up from germline, CDR1 is WSHSY and CDR2 is SAAADI. This CDR3 reads CASGRGTNEKLFF. Written as DNA, the CDR3 is TGCGCCAGCGGCCGGGGTACTAATGAAAAACTGTTTTTT.

The chain recombines TRBV5-1 with TRBJ2-5; weak D call: TRBD1 (5 bases). Germline V gives CDR1 SGHRS, CDR2 YFSETQ. The CDR3 has 14 amino acids. V was clipped by 5 bases and J by 3 bases, with 14 bases between them. DNA of the CDR3: TGCGCCAGCAGATTTCAGGGTTCGGAAGAGACCCAGTACTTC. Translation gives CASRFQGSEETQYF.

The chain is built from TRBV28 and TRBJ1-6; D remains ambiguous. The V end was cut by 7 bases, the J end by 4 bases, with 14 bases between. The CDR3 spans 15 residues. The germline CDR1 and CDR2 sequences are MDHEN and SYDVKM. In DNA form, the CDR3 reads TGTGCCAGCACCCCGCCGAACGGGTATAATTCACCCCTCCACTTT. Amino acids: CASTPPNGYNSPLHF.

CDR3 in DNA: TGTGCCAGCAGCTCTACAGGGGATTCACCCCTCCACTTT. Translation gives CASSSTGDSPLHF. The rearrangement joins TRBV5-4 to TRBJ1-6, with 7 bases that match TRBD1. Germline trimming cut 3 bases from V and 8 bases from J; bases unmatched to any gene: 2. Germline lookup yields CDR1 SGHNT and CDR2 YYREEE (reference sequence). CDR3 length equals 13 residues. The full variable domain, completed using reference TRBV5-4 and TRBJ1-6, is ETGVTQSPTHLIKTRGQQVTLRCSSQSGHNTVSWYQQALGQGPQFIFQYYREEENGRGNFPPRFSGLQFPNYSSELNVNALELDDSALYLCASSSTGDSPLHFGNGTRLTVT.

This chain joins TRBV27 and TRBJ1-3; the D gene is possibly TRBD1 (6 bases). V gave up 4 bases and J gave up 0 bases, with 7 bases separating them. CDR3 size: 14 residues. CDR1 is MNHEY and CDR2 is SMNVEV in the germline V gene (reference sequence). The CDR3 spells CASSSGVSGNTIYF. CDR3 DNA sequence: TGTGCCAGCAGTTCAGGGGTCTCTGGAAACACCATATATTTT.

This clone was detected only once. The rearrangement links TRBV28 to TRBJ1-2; no firm D call. Looked up from germline, CDR1 is MDHEN and CDR2 is SYDVKM. Trimming left V 3 bases short and J 6 bases short, with 8 bases between. The CDR3 consists of 12 residues. The CDR3: CASSFSRHGYTF. CDR3 sequence (DNA): TGTGCCAGCAGTTTTTCGAGGCATGGCTACACCTTC.

The chain joins TRBV27 to TRBJ2-3; TRBD2 matches 11 bases. The CDR3 loop spans 16 amino acids. J gave up 0 bases and V 7 bases, and 6 bases lay outside the gene matches. Per germline, CDR1 MNHEY and CDR2 SMNVEV (reference sequence). The CDR3 nucleotides are TGTGCCAGCAAAGCGAGACTAGCGGGGAGCACAGATACGCAGTATTTT. Its protein is CASKARLAGSTDTQYF.

The chain links TRBV28 to TRBJ2-5; possible D gene TRBD1, 5 bases. Trimming cost V 5 bases and J 7 bases, with 14 bases left between them. The germline V gene encodes CDR1 MDHEN and CDR2 SYDVKM. CDR3 length: 13 amino acids. CDR3 coding DNA: TGTGCCAGCAGTCCTCCGGCGCAGGGGACCCAGTACTTC. Translated: CASSPPAQGTQYF.

This chain connects TRBV5-1 to TRBJ2-5; 12 bases align to TRBD2. Germline V gene data show CDR1 as SGHRS and CDR2 as YFSETQ. The CDR3 covers 15 residues. V lost 1 base and J lost 4; bases outside the gene matches: 2. CDR3 bases: TGCGCCAGCAGCTTGCTAGCGGGGGGGCTAGAGACCCAGTACTTC. Translation: CASSLLAGGLETQYF.

The rearrangement joins TRBV27 to TRBJ2-1; 9 bases match TRBD2. The V segment lost 4 bases and the J segment 6 bases; nucleotides outside the gene matches: 4. This CDR3 is built from 14 residues. CDR1 is MNHEY and CDR2 is SMNVEV in the germline V gene (reference sequence). As DNA, the CDR3 is TGTGCCAGCAGTTATAAACTAGCGGGCAATGAGCAGTTCTTC. The encoded protein is CASSYKLAGNEQFF.

CDR3 nucleotide sequence: TGTGCCAGCAGTTACCGTAATTCACCCCTCCACTTT. Protein: CASSYRNSPLHF. V and J are TRBV6-5 and TRBJ1-6; D uncertain. V gave up 2 bases and J gave up 6 bases, with 2 bases separating them. The germline CDR1 and CDR2 sequences are MNHEY and SVGAGI. The CDR3 consists of 12 residues.